The source of this T cell receptor (beta chain) is a study of T cell repertoires in cytomegalovirus infection. Study background: CMV infection and matching HLA type were both indicated by public TCR beta signatures.

This clonotype appeared many times. Its antigen is currently unknown. The length of the CDR3 is 17 residues. Germline-derived CDR1 and CDR2 are MDHEN and SYDVKM. Trimming removed 3 bases from V and 0 bases from J, with 18 bases in between. Study outcomes and limitations: Dominant in the ex vivo response were TCR beta clonotypes restricted by HLA-C and specific for CMV.

TCRdb itself ran the reads through MiXCR, one entry per CDR3 protein. The table records roughly 500,000 distinct CDR3 sequences, 10% to 12% of them present only once. The receptor comes from a human donor in good health (CMV status not recorded). Some clones in this sample may be carry-over from other donors' samples. The chain uses TRBV28 and TRBJ2-7, with D unresolved. Sequenced: PBMCs. The CDR3 spells CASSLAVGRRASYEQYF. CDR3 sequence (DNA): TGTGCCAGCAGTTTGGCCGTCGGACGTAGGGCCTCCTACGAGCAGTACTTC.